This T cell receptor beta chain was identified in a study of response to subunit inactivated influenza vaccine (dated 2018 in TCRdb). At the level of the whole study: To follow how T cells responded to a trivalent subunit inactivated influenza vaccine, the researchers relied on deep quantitative profiling of the T cell receptor repertoire.

The library was prepared using RT-PCR. Instrument on record: Illumina HiSeq 2500. TCRdb cleaned the public reads at Q25 with fastp, built clones with MiXCR and kept in-frame beta chains. Every entry covers one CDR3 protein and lists the most common genes and DNA from its rows. Within this sample are more than 450,000 distinct CDR3 sequences, with roughly 12% of them counted one time only. The ten largest clones take up about 9.4% of the sample. Regarding this clonotype: Its antigen specificity is not known. One base away there is no much larger clone; base qualities are not given.

Broader findings and caveats from the paper: The authors suggested that each seasonal influenza vaccination may recruit only a limited number of new T cells.

The germline V gene encodes CDR1 SGHRS and CDR2 YFSETQ. The trim is 0 bases for V and 5 bases for J, with a gap of 14 bases between the germline ends. The CDR3 covers 15 residues, taking in both the cysteine and the phenylalanine. Only the CDR3 DNA is retained, 45 bases long and in frame from the first base. In this chain, TRBV5-1 is recombined with TRBJ2-5, with a tentative D gene TRBD1 over 6 matching bases. This receptor was taken from a man aged 50-59 years who received an inactivated influenza vaccine. Donor details come from another sample of the same person, matched by shared clones. The sample here was PBMCs from blood, taken on the day of vaccination. The CDR3 corresponds to CASSLGQVWSETQYF. The DNA reads TGCGCCAGCAGCTTGGGACAGGTCTGGTCGGAGACCCAGTACTTC. Extended through the reference TRBV5-1 and TRBJ2-5 proteins, this CDR3 yields the full variable domain: KAGVTQTPRYLIKTRGQQVTLSCSPISGHRSVSWYQQTPGQGLQFLFEYFSETQRNKGNFPGRFSGRQFSNSRSEMNVSTLELGDSALYLCASSLGQVWSETQYFGPGTRLLVL.